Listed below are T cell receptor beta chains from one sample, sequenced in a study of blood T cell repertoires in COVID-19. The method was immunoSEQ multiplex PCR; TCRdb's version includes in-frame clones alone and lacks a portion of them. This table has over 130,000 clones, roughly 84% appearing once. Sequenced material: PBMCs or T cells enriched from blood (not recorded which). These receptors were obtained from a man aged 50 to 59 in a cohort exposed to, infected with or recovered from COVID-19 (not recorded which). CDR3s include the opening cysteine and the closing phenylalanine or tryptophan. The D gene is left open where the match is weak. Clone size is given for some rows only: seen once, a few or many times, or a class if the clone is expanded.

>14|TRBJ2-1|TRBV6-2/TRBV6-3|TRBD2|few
CASSYISGGNEQFF
TGTGCCAGCAGTTACATTAGCGGGGGTAATGAGCAGTTCTTC
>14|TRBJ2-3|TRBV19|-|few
CASSSRVGTDTQYF
TGTGCCAGTAGTTCCAGGGTTGGTACAGATACGCAGTATTTT
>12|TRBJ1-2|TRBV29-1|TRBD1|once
CSSEGGSGGYTF
TGCAGCTCTGAAGGGGGCAGTGGTGGCTACACCTTC
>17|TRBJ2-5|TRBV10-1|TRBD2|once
CASSDSKLAGVQETQYF
TGCGCCAGCAGCGATTCGAAATTAGCGGGAGTCCAAGAGACCCAGTACTTC
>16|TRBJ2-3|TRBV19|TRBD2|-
CASSMGSGSLTDTQYF
TGTGCCAGTAGTATGGGTAGCGGGAGCCTCACAGATACGCAGTATTTT
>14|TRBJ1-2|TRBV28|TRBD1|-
CASTERGLIWGYTF
TGTGCCAGCACCGAAAGGGGGCTTATCTGGGGCTACACCTTC
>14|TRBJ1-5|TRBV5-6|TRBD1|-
CASSLGGGSDPQHF
TGTGCCAGCAGCTTGGGAGGGGGCTCAGACCCCCAGCATTTT
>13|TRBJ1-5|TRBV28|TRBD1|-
CASSVGQPGPQHF
TGTGCCAGCAGTGTGGGACAGCCGGGGCCCCAGCATTTT
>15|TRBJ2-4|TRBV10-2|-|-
CASSERVGNENIQYF
TGCGCCAGCAGTGAACGGGTAGGCAATGAGAACATTCAGTACTTC
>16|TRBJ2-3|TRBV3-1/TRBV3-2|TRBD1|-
CASSRGTGGFTDTQYF
TGTGCCAGCAGCCGTGGGACAGGGGGTTTCACAGATACGCAGTATTTT
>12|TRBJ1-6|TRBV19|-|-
CASSIYGSPLHF
TGTGCCAGTAGTATATATGGCTCACCCCTCCACTTT
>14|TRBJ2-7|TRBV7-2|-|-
CASSRDSRGYEQYF
TGTGCCAGCAGCCGGGACTCTCGGGGATACGAGCAGTACTTC
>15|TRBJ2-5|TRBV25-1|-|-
CASSEYTGESETQYF
TGTGCCAGCAGTGAATATACAGGAGAGTCAGAGACCCAGTACTTC
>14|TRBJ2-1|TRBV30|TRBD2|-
CAWTLGGGQNEQFF
TGTGCCTGGACCCTCGGCGGGGGGCAAAATGAGCAGTTCTTC
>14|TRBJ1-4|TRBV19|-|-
CASSQDSFYEKLFF
TGTGCCAGTAGTCAGGACAGCTTTTATGAAAAACTGTTTTTT